This T cell receptor (beta chain) is drawn from a study of long-term antiretroviral therapy in people with HIV. General study findings and limits: All blood samples came from the years 2004 to 2017, possibly under older ART regimens. Controls showed broader CDR3 length ranges than did the HIV repertoires.

Turning to this clone: Its antigen is undetermined.

Survey level was the resolution at which the v3.0 immunoSEQ assay ran. The protocol was immunoSEQ multiplex PCR, while the TCRdb copy is restricted to in-frame clones and leaves out a portion. The profile shows over 30,000 clones, 70% to 80% of them singletons. Cryopreserved PBMC, at roughly 0.85-11 million per sample, were present before DNA extraction. Germline loops: CDR1 MDHEN, CDR2 SYDVKM. The ends were cut back, 8 bases at V and 4 bases at J, with 9 bases in the middle. The CDR3 runs to 12 residues. The clonotype originates from a woman aged 45-60 years with HIV. The sample in question was unsorted PBMCs, obtained 2 years after starting antiretroviral therapy. The chain joins TRBV28 to TRBJ1-5; no clear D. The DNA of the CDR3 is TGTGCCAGCGACATCCTTAATCAGCCCCAGCATTTT. Protein: CASDILNQPQHF.